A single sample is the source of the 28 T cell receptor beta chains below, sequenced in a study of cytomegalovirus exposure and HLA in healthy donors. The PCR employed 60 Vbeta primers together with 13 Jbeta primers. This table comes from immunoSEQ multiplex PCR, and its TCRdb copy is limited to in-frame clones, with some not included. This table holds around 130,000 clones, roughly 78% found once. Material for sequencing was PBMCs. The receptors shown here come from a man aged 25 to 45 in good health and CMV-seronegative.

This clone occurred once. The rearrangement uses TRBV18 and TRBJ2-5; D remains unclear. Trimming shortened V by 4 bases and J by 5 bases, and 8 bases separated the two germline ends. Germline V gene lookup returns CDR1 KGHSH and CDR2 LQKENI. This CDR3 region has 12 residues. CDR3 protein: CASSRVGETQYF. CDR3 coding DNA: TGTGCCAGCTCACGGGTCGGGGAGACCCAGTACTTC.

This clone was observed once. The CDR3 sequence is CASRTQGLSNYGYTF. CDR3 sequence (DNA): TGTGCCAGCAGGACCCAGGGGCTTTCTAACTATGGCTACACCTTC. The V gene is TRBV6-6, the J gene TRBJ1-2; D is possibly TRBD1 (6 bases). The CDR3 is 15 residues long. V shed 6 bases and J shed 0 bases, with 14 bases lying between them. The germline gives CDR1 MNHNY, CDR2 SVGAGI (reference sequence).

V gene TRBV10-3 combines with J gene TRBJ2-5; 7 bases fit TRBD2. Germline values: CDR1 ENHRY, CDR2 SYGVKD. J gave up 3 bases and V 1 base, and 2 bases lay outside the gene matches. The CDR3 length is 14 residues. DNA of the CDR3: TGTGCCATCAGTGAGTGGCTAGCGGAAGAGACCCAGTACTTC. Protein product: CAISEWLAEETQYF.

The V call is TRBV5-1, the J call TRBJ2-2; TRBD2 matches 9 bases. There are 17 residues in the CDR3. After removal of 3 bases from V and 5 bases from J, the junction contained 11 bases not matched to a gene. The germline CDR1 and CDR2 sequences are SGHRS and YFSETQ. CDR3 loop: CASSSPLAGIGTGELFF. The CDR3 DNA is TGCGCCAGCAGCTCACCGCTAGCGGGGATAGGAACCGGGGAGCTGTTTTTT. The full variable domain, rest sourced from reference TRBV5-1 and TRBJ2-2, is KAGVTQTPRYLIKTRGQQVTLSCSPISGHRSVSWYQQTPGQGLQFLFEYFSETQRNKGNFPGRFSGRQFSNSRSEMNVSTLELGDSALYLCASSSPLAGIGTGELFFGEGSRLTVL.

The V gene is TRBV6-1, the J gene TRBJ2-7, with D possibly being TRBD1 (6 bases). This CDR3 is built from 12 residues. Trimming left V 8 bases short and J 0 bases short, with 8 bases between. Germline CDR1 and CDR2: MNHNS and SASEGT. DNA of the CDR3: TGTGCCAGCCACAGGGTCTCCTACGAGCAGTACTTC. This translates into CASHRVSYEQYF.

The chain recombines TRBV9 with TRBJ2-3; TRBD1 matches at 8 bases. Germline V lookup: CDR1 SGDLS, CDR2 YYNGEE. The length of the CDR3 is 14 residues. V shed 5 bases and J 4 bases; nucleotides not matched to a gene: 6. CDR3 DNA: TGTGCCAGCAGTCGCAGGGGGCAGGCAGATACGCAGTATTTT. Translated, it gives CASSRRGQADTQYF. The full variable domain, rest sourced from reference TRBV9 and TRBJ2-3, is DSGVTQTPKHLITATGQRVTLRCSPRSGDLSVYWYQQSLDQGLQFLIQYYNGEERAKGNILERFSAQQFPDLHSELNLSSLELGDSALYFCASSRRGQADTQYFGPGTRLTVL.

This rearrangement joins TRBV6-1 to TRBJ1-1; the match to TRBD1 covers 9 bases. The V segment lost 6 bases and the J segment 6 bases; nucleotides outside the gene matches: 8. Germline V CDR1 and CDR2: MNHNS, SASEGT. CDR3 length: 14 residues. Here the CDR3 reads CASSDWGQGPEAFF. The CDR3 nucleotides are TGTGCCAGCAGCGATTGGGGACAGGGCCCTGAAGCTTTCTTT.

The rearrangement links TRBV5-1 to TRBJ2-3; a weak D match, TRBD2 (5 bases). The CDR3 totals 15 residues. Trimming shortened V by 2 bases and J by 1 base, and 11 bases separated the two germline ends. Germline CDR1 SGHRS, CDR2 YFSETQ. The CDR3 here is CASSLNGAGTDTQYF. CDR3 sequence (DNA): TGCGCCAGCAGCTTAAACGGAGCGGGCACAGATACGCAGTATTTT. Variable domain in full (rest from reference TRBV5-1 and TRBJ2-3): KAGVTQTPRYLIKTRGQQVTLSCSPISGHRSVSWYQQTPGQGLQFLFEYFSETQRNKGNFPGRFSGRQFSNSRSEMNVSTLELGDSALYLCASSLNGAGTDTQYFGPGTRLTVL.

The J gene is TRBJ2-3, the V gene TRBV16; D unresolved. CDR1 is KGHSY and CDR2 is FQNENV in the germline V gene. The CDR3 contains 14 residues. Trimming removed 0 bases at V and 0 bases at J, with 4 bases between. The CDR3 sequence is CASSQSLSTDTQYF. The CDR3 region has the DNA TGTGCCAGCAGCCAATCTCTCAGCACAGATACGCAGTATTTT. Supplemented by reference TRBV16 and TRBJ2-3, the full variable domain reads GEEVAQTPKHLVRGEGQKAKLYCAPIKGHSYVFWYQQVLKNEFKFLISFQNENVFDETGMPKERFSAKCLPNSPCSLEIQATKLEDSAVYFCASSQSLSTDTQYFGPGTRLTVL.

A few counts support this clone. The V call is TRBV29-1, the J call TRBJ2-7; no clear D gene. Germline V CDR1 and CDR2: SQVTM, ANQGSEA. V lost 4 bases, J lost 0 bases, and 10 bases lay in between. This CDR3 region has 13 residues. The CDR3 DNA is TGCAGCGTTGGTTCAGAAAACTCCTACGAGCAGTACTTC. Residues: CSVGSENSYEQYF.

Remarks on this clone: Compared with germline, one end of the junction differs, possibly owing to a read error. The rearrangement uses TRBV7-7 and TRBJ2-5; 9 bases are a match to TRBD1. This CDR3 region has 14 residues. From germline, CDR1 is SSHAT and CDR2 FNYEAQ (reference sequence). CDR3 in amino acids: CASSQTGGQETQYF. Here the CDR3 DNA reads TGTGCTAGCAGCCAGACAGGGGGACAAGAGACCCAGTACTTC. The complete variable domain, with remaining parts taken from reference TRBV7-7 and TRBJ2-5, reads GAGVSQSPRYKVTKRGQDVTLRCDPISSHATLYWYQQALGQGPEFLTYFNYEAQPDKSGLPSDRFSAERPEGSISTLTIQRTEQRDSAMYRCASSQTGGQETQYFGPGTRLLVL.

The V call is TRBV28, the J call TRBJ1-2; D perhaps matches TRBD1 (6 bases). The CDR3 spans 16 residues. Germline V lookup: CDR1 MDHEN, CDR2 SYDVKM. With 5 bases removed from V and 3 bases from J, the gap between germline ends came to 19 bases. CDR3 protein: CASSLLTGNPHYGYTF. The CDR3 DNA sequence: TGTGCCAGCAGTCTTTTAACAGGGAATCCCCACTATGGCTACACCTTC.

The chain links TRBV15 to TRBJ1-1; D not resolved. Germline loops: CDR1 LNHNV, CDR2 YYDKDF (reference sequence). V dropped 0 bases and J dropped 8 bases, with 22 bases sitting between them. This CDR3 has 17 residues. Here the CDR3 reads CATSRDVKGHGEEEAFF. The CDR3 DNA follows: TGTGCCACCAGCAGAGATGTGAAAGGCCACGGAGAGGAGGAAGCTTTCTTT.

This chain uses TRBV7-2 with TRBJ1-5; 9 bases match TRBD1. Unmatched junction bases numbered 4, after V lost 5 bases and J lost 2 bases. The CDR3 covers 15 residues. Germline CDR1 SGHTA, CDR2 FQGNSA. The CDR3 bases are TGTGCCAGCAGCAAACAGGGGGCGCGCAATCAGCCCCAGCATTTT. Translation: CASSKQGARNQPQHF. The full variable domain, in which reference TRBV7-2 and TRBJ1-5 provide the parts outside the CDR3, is GAGVSQSPSNKVTEKGKDVELRCDPISGHTALYWYRQSLGQGLEFLIYFQGNSAPDKSGLPSDRFSAERTGGSVSTLTIQRTQQEDSAVYLCASSKQGARNQPQHFGDGTRLSIL.

The CDR3 is CASSTPLQGALRTGELFF. For the CDR3, the DNA is TGTGCCAGTAGTACTCCCCTACAGGGGGCGTTGAGGACCGGGGAGCTGTTTTTT. This chain connects TRBV19 to TRBJ2-2, with TRBD1 identical over 9 bases. Looked up from germline, CDR1 is LNHDA and CDR2 is SQIVND (reference sequence). The CDR3 loop spans 18 amino acids. V shed 4 bases and J 5 bases; nucleotides not matched to a gene: 14.

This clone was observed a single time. CDR3 bases: TGCGCCAGCAGCTCTTATGACAGGGGGCGCTTTGAAGGCTACACCTTC. This codes for CASSSYDRGRFEGYTF. The V call is TRBV5-1, the J call TRBJ1-2, with 10 bases that match TRBD1. Germline values: CDR1 SGHRS, CDR2 YFSETQ. The junction had 13 bases not matched to a gene; V was cut back by 3 bases and J by 8 bases. The CDR3 runs 16 residues.

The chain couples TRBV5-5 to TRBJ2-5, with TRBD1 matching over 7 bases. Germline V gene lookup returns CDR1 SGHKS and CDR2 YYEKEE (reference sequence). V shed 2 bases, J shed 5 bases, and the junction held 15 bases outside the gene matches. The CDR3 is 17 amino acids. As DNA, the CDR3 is TGTGCCAGCAGCTTAGGGTGGTTTGCAGGGGGTTGGGAGACCCAGTACTTC. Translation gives CASSLGWFAGGWETQYF.

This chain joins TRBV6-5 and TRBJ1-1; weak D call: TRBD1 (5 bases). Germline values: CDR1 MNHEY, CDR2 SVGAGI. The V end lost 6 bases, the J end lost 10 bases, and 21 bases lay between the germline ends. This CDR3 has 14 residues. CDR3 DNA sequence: TGTGCCAGCAGCCGCCCGGGGGGTGGGGCGGTAGCTTTCTTT. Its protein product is CASSRPGGGAVAFF.

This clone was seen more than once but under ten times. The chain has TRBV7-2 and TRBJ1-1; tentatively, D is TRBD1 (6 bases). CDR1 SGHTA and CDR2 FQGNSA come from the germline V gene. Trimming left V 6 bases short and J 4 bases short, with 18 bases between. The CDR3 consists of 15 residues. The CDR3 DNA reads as TGTGCCAGCAGTGAATCACAGGGACGCGCCACTGAAGCTTTCTTT. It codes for CASSESQGRATEAFF.

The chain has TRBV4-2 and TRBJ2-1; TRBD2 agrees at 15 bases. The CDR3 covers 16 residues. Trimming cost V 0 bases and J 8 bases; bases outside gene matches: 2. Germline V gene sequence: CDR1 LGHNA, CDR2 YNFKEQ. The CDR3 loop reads CASSQDGLAGGHEQFF. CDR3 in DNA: TGTGCCAGCAGCCAAGACGGACTAGCGGGAGGGCATGAGCAGTTCTTC.

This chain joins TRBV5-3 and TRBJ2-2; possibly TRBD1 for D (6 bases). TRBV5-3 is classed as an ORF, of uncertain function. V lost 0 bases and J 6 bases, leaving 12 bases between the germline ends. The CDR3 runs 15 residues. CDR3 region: CARSLVVGASGELFF. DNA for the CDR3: TGTGCCAGAAGCTTGGTAGTGGGGGCCTCCGGGGAGCTGTTTTTT.

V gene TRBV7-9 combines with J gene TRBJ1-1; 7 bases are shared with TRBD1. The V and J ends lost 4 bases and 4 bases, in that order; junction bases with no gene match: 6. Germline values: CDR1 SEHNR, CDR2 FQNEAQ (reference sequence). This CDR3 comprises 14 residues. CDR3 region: CASSSRQGGTEAFF. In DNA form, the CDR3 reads TGTGCCAGCAGCTCGAGACAGGGAGGCACTGAAGCTTTCTTT. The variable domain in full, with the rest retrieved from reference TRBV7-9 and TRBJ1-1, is DTGVSQNPRHKITKRGQNVTFRCDPISEHNRLYWYRQTLGQGPEFLTYFQNEAQLEKSRLLSDRFSAERPKGSFSTLEIQRTEQGDSAMYLCASSSRQGGTEAFFGQGTRLTVV.

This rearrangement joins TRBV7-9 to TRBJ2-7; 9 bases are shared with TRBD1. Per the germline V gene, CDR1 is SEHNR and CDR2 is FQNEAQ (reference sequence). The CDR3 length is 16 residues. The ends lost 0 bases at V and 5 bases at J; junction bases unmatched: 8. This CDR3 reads CASSLASGTGFHEQYF. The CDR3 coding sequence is TGTGCCAGCAGCTTAGCGTCCGGGACAGGGTTCCACGAGCAGTACTTC.

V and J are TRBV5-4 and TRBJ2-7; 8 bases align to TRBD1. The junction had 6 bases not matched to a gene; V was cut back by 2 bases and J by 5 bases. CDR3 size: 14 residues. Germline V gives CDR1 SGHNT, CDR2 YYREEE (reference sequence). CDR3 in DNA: TGTGCCAGCAGCTTCCGGGACAGGCTCAACGAGCAGTACTTC. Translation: CASSFRDRLNEQYF.

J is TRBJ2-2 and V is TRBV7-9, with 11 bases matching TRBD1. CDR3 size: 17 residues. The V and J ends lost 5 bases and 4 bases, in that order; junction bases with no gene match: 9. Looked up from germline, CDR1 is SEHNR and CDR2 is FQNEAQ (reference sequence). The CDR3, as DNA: TGTGCCAGCAGCGTATGGACAGGGGGCGTTAGCACCGGGGAGCTGTTTTTT. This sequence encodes CASSVWTGGVSTGELFF.

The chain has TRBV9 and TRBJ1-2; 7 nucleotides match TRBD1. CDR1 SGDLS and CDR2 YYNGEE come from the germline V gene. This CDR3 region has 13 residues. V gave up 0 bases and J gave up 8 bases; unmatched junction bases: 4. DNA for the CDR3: TGTGCCAGCAGCGTAGTGACAGGGTTCGGCTACACCTTC. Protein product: CASSVVTGFGYTF.

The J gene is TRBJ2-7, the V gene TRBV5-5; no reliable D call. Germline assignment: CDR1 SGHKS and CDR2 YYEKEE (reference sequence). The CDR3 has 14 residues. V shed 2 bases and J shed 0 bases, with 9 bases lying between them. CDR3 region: CASSFFIHSYEQYF. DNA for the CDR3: TGTGCCAGCAGCTTCTTTATACACTCCTACGAGCAGTACTTC.

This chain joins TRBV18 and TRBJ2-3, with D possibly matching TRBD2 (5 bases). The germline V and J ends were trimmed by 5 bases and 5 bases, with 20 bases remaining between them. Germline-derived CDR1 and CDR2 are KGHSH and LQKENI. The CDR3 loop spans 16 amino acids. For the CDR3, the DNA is TGTGCCAGCTCATTTGCGGGCGGCCTTTCCGGAGATACGCAGTATTTT. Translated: CASSFAGGLSGDTQYF.